The subject of this entry is one TCR beta chain. The source of the sample is a study of shared clonotypes between healthy human individuals. This CDR3 is 14 amino acids long. The V gene's germline CDR1 is SGHAT and CDR2 FQNNGV. V shed 6 bases and J 6 bases; nucleotides not matched to a gene: 9. Assay: immunoSEQ multiplex PCR; the TCRdb copy retains only in-frame clones and omits some. The table records a few million clones, 90% to 97% of them present only once. The source material was naive CD4+ T cells sorted from blood. Sample subset: CD45RA+ positively selected. This sequence joins TRBV11-2 and TRBJ2-7; 9 positions agree with TRBD2. The TCR originated in a man aged 18 to 29 in good health. As DNA, the CDR3 is TGTGCCAGCAGGGAAGTAGCGGGAGCGCGCGAGCAGTACTTC. It codes for CASREVAGAREQYF.